What follows are 17 T cell receptor beta chains derived from one specimen sequenced in a study of T cell responses to AZD1222 COVID-19 vaccine. Method: immunoSEQ multiplex PCR; TCRdb's copy keeps in-frame clones and lacks some. Of about 170,000 clones in the sample, 75% to 90% are singletons; the top ten hold approximately 6.9%. Sequenced material: peripheral blood, taken on day 0 of AZD1222 vaccination. The source of these receptors is an adult in good health.

This chain links TRBV27 with TRBJ2-7; a weak D match, TRBD2 (6 bases). The CDR3 totals 14 residues. V lost 6 bases and J 2 bases, leaving 14 bases between the germline ends. Germline V CDR1 and CDR2: MNHEY, SMNVEV (reference sequence). The CDR3 nucleotides read TGTGCCAGCAGAGCTAGCGTGGGGGCCTACGAGCAGTACTTC. It is translated as CASRASVGAYEQYF.

The V and J genes are TRBV11-2 and TRBJ2-7, with D uncertain. V lost 0 bases to trimming and J lost 2 bases, with 8 bases between them. Germline loops: CDR1 SGHAT, CDR2 FQNNGV. This CDR3 is 14 amino acids long. CDR3 nucleotides: TGTGCCAGCAGCTTAGATTCAACAGCCTACGAGCAGTACGTC. Translating gives CASSLDSTAYEQYV.

The genes are TRBV9 and TRBJ1-4; the match to TRBD1 covers 8 bases. The CDR3 is 15 amino acids. V was clipped by 3 bases and J by 8 bases; unmatched bases: 9. Germline V gives CDR1 SGDLS, CDR2 YYNGEE. Written as DNA, the CDR3 is TGTGCCAGCAGCGGAGGACAGGGAGTGTACGAAAAACTGTTTTTT. Translating it yields CASSGGQGVYEKLFF.

The chain is built from TRBV6-1 and TRBJ1-6; 9 positions agree with TRBD1. Trimming took 3 bases from V and 1 from J; bases not matched to a gene: 1. Germline CDR1 is MNHNS and CDR2 is SASEGT. This CDR3 contains 16 residues. The CDR3, as DNA: TGTGCCAGCAGTGAGGGGACAGGGTCCTATAATTCACCCCTCCACTTT. Protein: CASSEGTGSYNSPLHF.

V usage is TRBV5-4 and J usage is TRBJ1-3, with 9 bases matching TRBD1. This CDR3 region has 14 residues. V lost 7 bases and J lost 8; bases outside the gene matches: 10. Germline-derived CDR1 and CDR2 are SGHNT and YYREEE (reference sequence). The CDR3 protein is CASGRDRDGDTIYF. Here the CDR3 DNA reads TGTGCCAGCGGCCGGGACAGGGACGGAGACACCATATATTTT.

The chain links TRBV29-1 to TRBJ2-3, with D hard to call. Germline assignment: CDR1 SQVTM and CDR2 ANQGSEA. V lost 4 bases and J lost 1, with 12 bases in between. The CDR3 is 14 amino acids. The CDR3 is CSVVTGLGTDTQYF. The CDR3 DNA is TGCAGCGTTGTCACCGGTTTGGGCACAGATACGCAGTATTTT.

The chain combines TRBV24-1 with TRBJ2-3; 13 nucleotides match TRBD2. Germline loops: CDR1 KGHDR, CDR2 SFDVKD. The junction had 10 bases not matched to a gene; V was cut back by 4 bases and J by 4 bases. This CDR3 spans 18 amino acids. CDR3 sequence (DNA): TGTGCCACCAGTGACATCGACGGGACTAGCGGGGTCTCAGATACGCAGTATTTT. As protein: CATSDIDGTSGVSDTQYF.

The genes are TRBV19 and TRBJ2-2; tentative D call: TRBD1 (5 bases). Germline V lookup: CDR1 LNHDA, CDR2 SQIVND (reference sequence). V dropped 0 bases and J dropped 5 bases, with 19 bases sitting between them. The CDR3 length is 18 residues. CDR3 residues: CASSIEVVGLVGTGELFF. In nucleotides, the CDR3 is TGTGCCAGTAGTATAGAGGTTGTGGGGCTAGTTGGGACCGGGGAGCTGTTTTTT.

This chain links TRBV11-3 with TRBJ2-7; D is unclear. This CDR3 region has 15 residues. From germline, CDR1 is SGHNT and CDR2 YENEEA. The V end lost 4 bases, the J end lost 0 bases, and 13 bases lay between the germline ends. CDR3 in amino acids: CASSSGQVDSYEQYF. The CDR3 DNA is TGTGCCAGCAGCTCTGGCCAGGTGGACTCCTACGAGCAGTACTTC.

This chain joins TRBV7-9 and TRBJ2-7; 9 bases are a match to TRBD1. CDR1 and CDR2 from the germline V gene are SEHNR and FQNEAQ (reference sequence). V shed 5 bases, J shed 3 bases, and the junction held 8 bases outside the gene matches. CDR3 length: 15 amino acids. This CDR3 reads CASSRGTGKDYEQYF. The CDR3 region has the DNA TGTGCCAGCAGCCGAGGGACAGGGAAAGACTACGAGCAGTACTTC.

The chain has TRBV3-1 (or the pseudogene TRBV3-2) and TRBJ2-7; 9 bases align to TRBD1. CDR1 LGHDT and CDR2 YNNKEL come from the germline V gene (reference sequence). The CDR3 runs to 15 residues. The J segment lost 4 bases and the V segment lost 4 bases, leaving 8 bases of the junction unmatched. The CDR3 is CASSRPGQGVYEQYF. CDR3 nucleotide sequence: TGTGCCAGCAGCCGACCGGGACAGGGAGTGTACGAGCAGTACTTC.

The V call is TRBV12-3 or TRBV12-4, the J call TRBJ1-5; no definite D call. The CDR3 is 12 residues long. Between the trimmed V and J ends, which lost 3 bases and 7 bases, there was a span of 7 bases. CDR3 loop: CASSFGEQPQHF. CDR3 DNA: TGTGCCAGCAGTTTCGGAGAGCAGCCCCAGCATTTT.

This clone was seen only once. In DNA, the CDR3 is TGTGCCAGCAGCTTAGTGTTGGGGGATCTGATTCAAGAGACCCAGTACTTC. It codes for CASSLVLGDLIQETQYF. This chain uses TRBV7-8 with TRBJ2-5; possibly TRBD1 or TRBD2 for D (5 bases each). This CDR3 has 17 residues. CDR1 and CDR2 from the germline V gene are SGHVS and FQNEAQ. V dropped 1 base and J dropped 2 bases, with 17 bases sitting between them.

V usage is TRBV30 and J usage is TRBJ1-1; unclear D gene. CDR1 is GTSNPN, CDR2 SVGIG, per germline (reference sequence). V lost 3 bases to trimming and J lost 4 bases, with 6 bases between them. The CDR3 totals 11 residues. The DNA of the CDR3 is TGTGCCTGGAGCAGCGGCACTGAAGCTTTCTTT. It is translated as CAWSSGTEAFF.

This sequence joins TRBV10-1 and TRBJ1-1; 7 bases are shared with TRBD1. Germline V gene data show CDR1 as WNHNN and CDR2 as SYGVQD (reference sequence). The CDR3 spans 13 residues. Trimming at V came to 4 bases and at J to 2 bases, leaving 1 base not matched to a gene. CDR3: CASSGDRNTEAFF. Here the CDR3 DNA reads TGCGCCAGCAGTGGGGACAGAAACACTGAAGCTTTCTTT.

V is TRBV5-6 and J is TRBJ2-3; D gene ambiguous. The length of the CDR3 is 15 residues. Trimming removed 4 bases from V and 3 bases from J, with 15 bases in between. Germline loops: CDR1 SGHDT, CDR2 YYEEEE. CDR3 sequence reads: CASSLTRLGTDTQYF. In DNA form, the CDR3 reads TGTGCCAGCAGCCTTACACGGTTGGGGACAGATACGCAGTATTTT.

This rearrangement joins TRBV5-1 to TRBJ1-1; D gene unclear. This CDR3 is built from 13 residues. Trimming pared 8 bases from V and 0 bases from J, leaving 11 bases between. Germline loops: CDR1 SGHRS, CDR2 YFSETQ. CDR3: CASSSELNTEAFF. Here the CDR3 DNA reads TGCGCCAGTAGTAGTGAGTTGAACACTGAAGCTTTCTTT.